A selection of T cell receptor beta chains follows, all from one sample in a study of cytomegalovirus exposure and HLA in healthy donors. The method was immunoSEQ multiplex PCR; TCRdb's version includes in-frame clones alone and lacks a portion of them. The sample has 120,000 to 150,000 clones; 70% to 90% are singletons. The sample was PBMCs. These receptors originate from a woman aged 18-30 years in good health and CMV-seropositive. Each CDR3 is given with its conserved first and last residue. Each record gives: clone size, V gene, J gene, D gene, CDR3 DNA, CDR3 protein. The D gene is left open where the match is weak. Part of the rows lack a size; the others show once, few, many or a class for expanded clones.

clone size: NA
V gene: TRBV11-3
J gene: TRBJ2-1
D gene: NA
CDR3 DNA: TGTGCCAGCAGCTTAGACGAGTTGGGCGAGCAGTTCTTC
CDR3 protein: CASSLDELGEQFF

clone size: NA
V gene: TRBV6-8
J gene: TRBJ1-5
D gene: NA
CDR3 DNA: TGTGCCAGCAGTTACTCGTTGGAGGGCAATCAGCCCCAGCATTTT
CDR3 protein: CASSYSLEGNQPQHF

clone size: NA
V gene: TRBV5-6
J gene: TRBJ2-7
D gene: TRBD2
CDR3 DNA: TGTGCCAGCAGCTCGCGGACTAGCGGCTACGAGCAGTACTTC
CDR3 protein: CASSSRTSGYEQYF

clone size: once
V gene: TRBV11-2
J gene: TRBJ2-3
D gene: NA
CDR3 DNA: TGTGCCAGCAGCCCCCGACATGGTACGCAGTATTTT
CDR3 protein: CASSPRHGTQYF

clone size: once
V gene: TRBV9
J gene: TRBJ1-2
D gene: TRBD1
CDR3 DNA: TGTGCCAGCAGCCCGTCTGGGACAGCAACCTCCCTAAGTGGCTACACCTTC
CDR3 protein: CASSPSGTATSLSGYTF

clone size: NA
V gene: TRBV30
J gene: TRBJ2-7
D gene: TRBD1
CDR3 DNA: TGTGCCTTCTCAGGGGGTGACGAGCAGTACTTC
CDR3 protein: CAFSGGDEQYF

clone size: NA
V gene: TRBV27
J gene: TRBJ2-1
D gene: NA
CDR3 DNA: TGTGCCAGCAGTTTAGAACTACCTCGTTACAATGAGCAGTTCTTC
CDR3 protein: CASSLELPRYNEQFF

clone size: NA
V gene: TRBV6-4
J gene: TRBJ2-7
D gene: NA
CDR3 DNA: TGTGCCAGCAGTGACCGTGACGAGCAGTACTTC
CDR3 protein: CASSDRDEQYF

clone size: once
V gene: TRBV10-3
J gene: TRBJ2-6
D gene: TRBD1
CDR3 DNA: TGTGCCATCAGTGATCAAGGACAGGGCCGCCTCTCTGGGGCCAACGTCCTGACTTTC
CDR3 protein: CAISDQGQGRLSGANVLTF

clone size: NA
V gene: TRBV28
J gene: TRBJ2-4
D gene: TRBD2
CDR3 DNA: TGTGCCAGCAGTTTAGAGCCTAGCGGGAAAAACATTCAGTACTTC
CDR3 protein: CASSLEPSGKNIQYF

clone size: few
V gene: TRBV6-6
J gene: TRBJ1-2
D gene: TRBD1
CDR3 DNA: TGTGCCAGCACCCAGGACAGGGCTAACTATGGCTACACCTTC
CDR3 protein: CASTQDRANYGYTF

clone size: NA
V gene: TRBV25-1
J gene: TRBJ1-4
D gene: TRBD1
CDR3 DNA: TGTGCCAGCAGTGAAGACAGGGTAGACGAAAAACTGTTTTTT
CDR3 protein: CASSEDRVDEKLFF

clone size: NA
V gene: TRBV7-6
J gene: TRBJ2-7
D gene: TRBD2
CDR3 DNA: TGTGCCAGCAGCCATGGACTAGCGGGAGCCGAGCAGTACTTC
CDR3 protein: CASSHGLAGAEQYF

clone size: NA
V gene: TRBV29-1
J gene: TRBJ2-7
D gene: TRBD1
CDR3 DNA: TGCAGCGTTGAACGGGACAGGGACGAGCAGTACTTC
CDR3 protein: CSVERDRDEQYF

clone size: NA
V gene: TRBV28
J gene: TRBJ1-3
D gene: NA
CDR3 DNA: TGTGCCAGCAGTCCCCCGGAGGGCACCATATATTTT
CDR3 protein: CASSPPEGTIYF

clone size: NA
V gene: TRBV7-2
J gene: TRBJ2-7
D gene: TRBD2
CDR3 DNA: TGTGCCAGCAGCTCGGGACTAGCGGGAGGATATTCCTACGAGCAGTACTTC
CDR3 protein: CASSSGLAGGYSYEQYF

clone size: NA
V gene: TRBV18
J gene: TRBJ2-2
D gene: TRBD2
CDR3 DNA: TGTGCCAGCTCACTATTAGCGGGAGAGGACACCGGGGAGCTGTTTTTT
CDR3 protein: CASSLLAGEDTGELFF

clone size: NA
V gene: TRBV19
J gene: TRBJ1-3
D gene: NA
CDR3 DNA: TGTGCCAGTAGTATTGAGGGAATCCTCTCTGGAAACACCATATATTTT
CDR3 protein: CASSIEGILSGNTIYF

clone size: once
V gene: TRBV9
J gene: TRBJ2-5
D gene: NA
CDR3 DNA: TGTGCCAGCAGCGACGGGACATTTCGGGAGACCCAGTACTTC
CDR3 protein: CASSDGTFRETQYF

clone size: NA
V gene: TRBV5-1
J gene: TRBJ2-1
D gene: TRBD2
CDR3 DNA: TGCGCCAGCAGCCCTGGACTAGCGGGGGTCAATGAGCAGTTCTTC
CDR3 protein: CASSPGLAGVNEQFF

clone size: NA
V gene: TRBV27
J gene: TRBJ2-1
D gene: TRBD2
CDR3 DNA: TGTGCCAGCAGTTTACACTCCGGACTAGCGGGCAATGAGCAGTTCTTC
CDR3 protein: CASSLHSGLAGNEQFF

clone size: NA
V gene: TRBV7-8
J gene: TRBJ2-7
D gene: TRBD2
CDR3 DNA: TGTGCCAGCAGCATAGCCCTAGCGGGGGGCCAGTACTTC
CDR3 protein: CASSIALAGGQYF

clone size: NA
V gene: TRBV6-5
J gene: TRBJ1-2
D gene: NA
CDR3 DNA: TGTGCCAGCAGGCGGACAGAAAACTATGGCTACACCTTC
CDR3 protein: CASRRTENYGYTF

clone size: once
V gene: TRBV27
J gene: TRBJ1-5
D gene: TRBD1
CDR3 DNA: TGTGCCAGCAGGGTTACAGGGGGTGGTAATCAGCCCCAGCATTTT
CDR3 protein: CASRVTGGGNQPQHF